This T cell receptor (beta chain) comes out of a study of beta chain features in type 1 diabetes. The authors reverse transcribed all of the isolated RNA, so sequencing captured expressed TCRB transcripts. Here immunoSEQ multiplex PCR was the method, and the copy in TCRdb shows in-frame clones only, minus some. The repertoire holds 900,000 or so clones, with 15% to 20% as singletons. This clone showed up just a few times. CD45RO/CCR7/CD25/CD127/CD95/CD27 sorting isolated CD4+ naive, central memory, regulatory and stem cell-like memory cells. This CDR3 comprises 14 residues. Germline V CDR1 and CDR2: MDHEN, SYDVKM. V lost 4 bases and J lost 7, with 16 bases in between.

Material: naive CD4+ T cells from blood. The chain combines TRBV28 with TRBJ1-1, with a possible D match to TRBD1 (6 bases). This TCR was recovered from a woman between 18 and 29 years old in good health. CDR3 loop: CASSSPQDSFEAFF. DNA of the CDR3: TGTGCCAGCAGTTCCCCCCAGGACAGTTTTGAAGCTTTCTTT.